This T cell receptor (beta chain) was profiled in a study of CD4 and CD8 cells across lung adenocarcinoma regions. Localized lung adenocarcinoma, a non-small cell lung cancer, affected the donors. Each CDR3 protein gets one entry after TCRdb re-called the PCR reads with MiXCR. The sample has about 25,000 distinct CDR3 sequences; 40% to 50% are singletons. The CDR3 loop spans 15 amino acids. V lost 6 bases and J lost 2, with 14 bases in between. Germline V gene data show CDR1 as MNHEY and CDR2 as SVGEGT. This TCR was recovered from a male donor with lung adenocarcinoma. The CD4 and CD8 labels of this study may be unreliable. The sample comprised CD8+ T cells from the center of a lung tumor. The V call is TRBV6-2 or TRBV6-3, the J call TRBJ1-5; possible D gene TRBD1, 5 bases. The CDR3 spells CASREQGERNQPQHF. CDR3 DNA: TGTGCCAGCAGGGAGCAGGGAGAGCGCAATCAGCCCCAGCATTTT.